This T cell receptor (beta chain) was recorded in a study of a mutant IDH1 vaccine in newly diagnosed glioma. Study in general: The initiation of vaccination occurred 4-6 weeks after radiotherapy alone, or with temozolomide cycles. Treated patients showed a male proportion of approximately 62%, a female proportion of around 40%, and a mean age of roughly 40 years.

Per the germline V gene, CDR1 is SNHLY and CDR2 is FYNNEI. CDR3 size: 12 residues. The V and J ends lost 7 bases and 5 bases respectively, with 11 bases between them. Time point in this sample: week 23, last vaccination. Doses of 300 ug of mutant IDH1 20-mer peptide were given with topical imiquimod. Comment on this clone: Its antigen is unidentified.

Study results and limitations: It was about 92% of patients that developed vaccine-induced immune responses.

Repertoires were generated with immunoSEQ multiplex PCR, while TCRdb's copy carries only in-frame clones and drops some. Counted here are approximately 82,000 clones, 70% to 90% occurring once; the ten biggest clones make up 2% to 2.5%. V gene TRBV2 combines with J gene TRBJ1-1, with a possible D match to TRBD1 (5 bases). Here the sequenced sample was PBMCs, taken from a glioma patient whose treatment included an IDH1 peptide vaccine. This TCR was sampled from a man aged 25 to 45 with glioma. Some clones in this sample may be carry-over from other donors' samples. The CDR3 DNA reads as TGTGCCAGCATTACGGGGGGGACTGAAGCTTTCTTT. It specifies CASITGGTEAFF.